This TCR beta chain was recorded in a study of T cell responses to AZD1222 COVID-19 vaccine (dated by TCRdb to the early 2020s). Notes on the research overall: AZD1222 recipients whose second dose came at about 4 weeks and those whose second dose came at about 12 weeks were combined into one group, since spike-specific TCR depth and breadth did not differ between the two schedules. Trial participants were enrolled by age into 18-55, 56-69 and 70-plus year subgroups, with roughly 160, 29 and 62 TCR-sequenced participants respectively. A total of 233 trial participants underwent TCR sequencing, of whom about 210 received two doses of AZD1222 and some 25 received two doses of the MenACWY control vaccine.

CDR1 and CDR2, per the germline V gene, are MNHEY and SVGAGI. Germline trimming amounts to 6 bases on V and 4 bases on J, with 4 as the count of junction bases outside the gene matches. CDR3 length: 13 amino acids, cysteine to phenylalanine. Of all the DNA, just the CDR3 is kept, 39 bases in frame from base 1. The CDR3 regions of human TCRbeta chains were analyzed by immunosequencing. From the authors' description of their analysis: TCRs in the repertoires were matched against a reference library of SARS-CoV-2-specific TCRs that had been generated with the MIRA antigen-specificity platform. Breadth was defined as the fraction of unique TCRs that were SARS-CoV-2-associated. Depth was defined as the fraction of total T cells that were SARS-CoV-2-associated. Using the MIRA data, each spike-specific TCR was mapped to the spike region that the TCR reacts to and placed in a CD4 or CD8 class. Log10-transformed breadth and depth values were compared by one-way ANOVA with Sidak's multiple comparisons tests. TCRdb stores this immuneACCESS table with in-frame sequences only. Part of the clones is absent; in the studies checked, under half of the shortfall reflects unresolved V genes, and no reason is known for the rest. From that table come the V and J calls and clone size; the DNA was used to work out D and trimming. The table for this sample lists about 140,000 clones; around 90% of them were counted only once. Of the sample, 1.9% is held by the ten largest clones.

As to this clone: Its antigen is still unknown. No clone much larger than this one lies a single base away; base qualities are absent.

This sample's time point label indicates: baseline before first vaccination. Vaccinee samples came from UK trials COV001 and COV002, including a single-blind randomized controlled phase 2/3 trial of AZD1222 (ChAdOx1 nCoV-19) in healthy adults. For TCRbeta chain sequencing, PBMC samples were collected from trial participants at day 0 and at day 28 after the second dose. What the study reported, not specific to this receptor: A significant rise in spike-specific TCR breadth and depth was observed after two AZD1222 doses relative to day 0 and relative to MenACWY recipients. Epitopes outside the regions mutated in the B.1.351 and B.1.1.7 variants were reportedly recognized by nearly half of the unique spike-specific TCRs. No day 14 peak-response samples were available, so repertoires were characterized only after the peak T cell response. Conclusions about previously exposed vaccinees are limited, since just 6 or 7 AZD1222 recipients were seropositive for SARS-CoV-2 at baseline. In the small 56-69-year group, the increase in depth fell short of significance, most likely because of low power. Participants were mostly white British, with more females than males. The authors suggested clonal diversity may have been underestimated. CD4 TCRs associated with the vaccine covered the entire spike protein, and the dominant responses were in regions 160-218 and 743-854.

Recombination connected TRBV6-5 to TRBJ2-7; 9 central bases correspond to TRBD1. This clonotype was obtained from an adult in good health. Sequenced material: peripheral blood, taken on day 0 of AZD1222 vaccination. The CDR3 region has the sequence CASRPDRGYEQYF. The DNA sequence is TGTGCCAGCAGGCCTGACAGGGGGTACGAGCAGTACTTC.